This T cell receptor (beta chain) was obtained from a study of CD8+ T cells in alopecia areata. Turning to the study itself: In an open-label trial, patients got 5 to 10 mg tofacitinib twice daily.

After isolation, RNA underwent reverse transcription to generate cDNA as the sequencing template. TCRdb keeps only in-frame clones here, not all; method: immunoSEQ multiplex PCR. The table includes about 210,000 clones, about 64% detected once. Germline V gene data show CDR1 as SGHTA and CDR2 as FQGTGA. With V trimmed by 2 bases and J by 4 bases, 6 bases remained unmatched. The CDR3 has 16 residues. Regarding treatment: oral pan-JAK inhibitor, 5-10 mg twice daily. The TCR comes from a human donor with alopecia areata. This specimen consisted of CD4+ T cells sorted from blood, obtained at week 4, from a patient treated with tofacitinib. The chain combines TRBV7-3 with TRBJ1-5; 9 bases agree with TRBD1. This CDR3 reads CASSLAWDRVNQPQHF. In DNA, the CDR3 is TGTGCCAGCAGCTTAGCCTGGGACAGGGTGAATCAGCCCCAGCATTTT.